This is a list of T cell receptor beta chains from one sample in a study of blood T cells in healthy people across ages. Each CDR3 protein is one row after TCRdb ran MiXCR on the 5' RACE reads. The sample lists 1.2 million to 1.5 million distinct CDR3 sequences; approximately 59% were seen once. The sample comprised blood. These receptors were taken from a man between 18 and 29 years old in good health. Both conserved end residues are part of each CDR3. The order of the fields is J gene, D gene, V gene, clone size, CDR3 DNA, CDR3 protein. A D gene is named only where the DNA matches it firmly. Clone size is stated in some rows and not others, as once, few, many or a class when expanded.

TRBJ2-5,-,TRBV6-4,many,TGTGCCAGCAGCCTTAACGGAGGTGCGGGGCAAGAGACCCAGTACTTC,CASSLNGGAGQETQYF
TRBJ2-5,-,TRBV29-1,few,TGCAGCGGGCGGGACAGAGAGACCCAGTACTTC,CSGRDRETQYF
TRBJ1-4,-,TRBV7-2,-,TGTGCCAGCAGCCTGGACCTCCGGGGTAATGAAAAACTGTTTTTT,CASSLDLRGNEKLFF
TRBJ2-1,-,TRBV29-1,-,TGCAGCGTTGGTGGTAGGACCCTTAGGGATGAGCAGTTCTTC,CSVGGRTLRDEQFF
TRBJ2-7,TRBD1,TRBV27,-,TGTGCCAGCAGAAACCGGGACAGGGGCTACGAGCAGTACTTC,CASRNRDRGYEQYF
TRBJ1-2,-,TRBV5-1,-,TGCGCCAGCAGCCGAGAGGGCAGCCCCACTAACTATGGCTACACCTTC,CASSREGSPTNYGYTF
TRBJ2-7,TRBD2,TRBV5-1,-,TGCGCCAGCAGCTTGGTGTCTAGCGGGGTCTACGAGCAGTACTTC,CASSLVSSGVYEQYF
TRBJ2-7,-,TRBV9,few,TGTGCCAGCAGCGTAGGTAGCGGCCCCTACGAGCAGTACTTC,CASSVGSGPYEQYF
TRBJ2-1,TRBD1,TRBV29-1,-,TGCAGCGTTGATAGGGGACAGAACAATGAGCAGTTCTTC,CSVDRGQNNEQFF
TRBJ2-1,TRBD2,TRBV20-1,-,TGCAGCTGCGGGGGGCAGGGAGAAGAGACCCAGTTCTTC,CSCGGQGEETQFF
TRBJ2-3,-,TRBV6-2/TRBV6-3,-,TGTGCCAGCAGCCGAGACAGAGATACGCAGTATTTT,CASSRDRDTQYF
TRBJ1-2,-,TRBV29-1,-,TGCAGCGTTGAAGGTAACCGAGGAGTAGCTAACTATGGCTACACCTTC,CSVEGNRGVANYGYTF
TRBJ1-4,TRBD1,TRBV15,-,TGTGCCACCAGCAGAGATCAGGGGGCGCCGAGGGCGGAAAAACTGTTTTTT,CATSRDQGAPRAEKLFF
TRBJ2-2,-,TRBV12-3/TRBV12-4,once,TGTGCCAGCTCTGACCCCGGCGGGCCGGCCGGGGAGCTGTTTTTT,CASSDPGGPAGELFF
TRBJ2-7,TRBD2,TRBV6-6,few,TGTGCCAGCAGTTACGAGATGACTAGCGGGACCTACGAGCAGTACTTC,CASSYEMTSGTYEQYF
TRBJ2-7,TRBD1,TRBV2,-,TGTGCCAGCAGGCGTACAGGGGGGTCCGACGAGCAGTACTTC,CASRRTGGSDEQYF
TRBJ1-5,-,TRBV5-6,once,TGTGCCAGCAGCTTGGGGGGCTCGCTGGGAGGTCAGCCCCAGCATTTT,CASSLGGSLGGQPQHF
TRBJ2-1,TRBD1,TRBV7-9,-,TGTGCCAGCAGCCCCTGGGGACAGGGGATTTACAATGAGCAGTTCTTC,CASSPWGQGIYNEQFF
TRBJ2-7,-,TRBV11-2,-,TGTGCCAGCAGCCGGGAGAGGGGCCACGAGCAGTACTTC,CASSRERGHEQYF
TRBJ1-1,-,TRBV12-3/TRBV12-4,few,TGTGCCAGCAGTTTAGCCGGGCCTGAAGCTTTCTTT,CASSLAGPEAFF
TRBJ2-7,-,TRBV12-3/TRBV12-4,-,TGTGCCAGCAGTTATAAGGCTAGCAACTACGAGCAGTACTTC,CASSYKASNYEQYF
TRBJ2-3,-,TRBV14,-,TGTGCCAGCAGCGTCCTGGTGGGTTCTCGCACAGATACGCAGTATTTT,CASSVLVGSRTDTQYF